These 23 T cell receptor beta chains were sequenced from one sample in a study of early T cells in non-severe SARS-CoV-2 infection. TCRdb redid the calling of the 5' RACE reads with MiXCR, one entry per CDR3 protein. Of just under 65,000 distinct CDR3 sequences detected, 7% to 9.5% appear once; the ten largest clones hold about an eighth. The sequencing used whole blood, collected at baseline. The origin of the receptors is an adult who was a healthcare worker with PCR-confirmed SARS-CoV-2 infection or an uninfected control (not recorded which).

With respect to this clonotype: A much larger clone sits a single nucleotide away, making a read error possible. V usage is TRBV29-1 and J usage is TRBJ2-5; D is possibly TRBD1 (6 bases). The CDR3 sequence is 14 residues long. Germline V gene lookup returns CDR1 SQVTM and CDR2 ANQGSEA. The CDR3: CSIEGVRGVETQYF. The CDR3 coding sequence is TGCAGCATTGAAGGGGTCAGGGGTGTGGAGACCCAGTACTTC.

The chain combines TRBV6-5 with TRBJ2-5; 10 nucleotides agree with TRBD2. The CDR3 runs 18 residues. Germline assignment: CDR1 MNHEY and CDR2 SVGAGI. With 5 bases clipped from V and 5 bases from J, the junction kept 17 bases outside the gene matches. CDR3: CASSGPASGSSREETQYF. Written as DNA, the CDR3 is TGTGCCAGCAGTGGACCAGCTAGCGGGAGTAGCCGAGAGGAGACCCAGTACTTC.

In this sample, this clonotype turned up many times. The gene calls are TRBV11-2 and TRBJ1-1; possibly TRBD1 for D (6 bases). Germline CDR1 reads SGHAT; CDR2 reads FQNNGV. This CDR3 has 13 residues. Trimming cost V 0 bases and J 11 bases, with 13 bases left between them. The CDR3 nucleotides read TGTGCCAGCAGCTTAGACCTAACAGGGAAGGCTTTCTTT. It yields the protein CASSLDLTGKAFF.

This clonotype showed up many times. The V gene is TRBV7-9, the J gene TRBJ1-3; D is unclear. Germline V gives CDR1 SEHNR, CDR2 FQNEAQ (reference sequence). The CDR3 runs 15 residues. Between the trimmed V and J ends, which lost 3 bases and 0 bases, there was a span of 9 bases. The CDR3 nucleotides read TGTGCCAGCAGCTTGGGCTTCCACTCTGGAAACACCATATATTTT. It translates to CASSLGFHSGNTIYF.

The chain carries TRBV9 and TRBJ2-7; weak D call: TRBD2 (6 bases). Germline-derived CDR1 and CDR2 are SGDLS and YYNGEE. The CDR3 length is 15 residues. Between the trimmed V and J ends, which lost 0 bases and 0 bases, there was a span of 10 bases. The CDR3 loop is CASSVGDFISYEQYF. CDR3 in DNA: TGTGCCAGCAGCGTAGGGGACTTCATCTCCTACGAGCAGTACTTC.

There are many counts of this clonotype. This chain uses TRBV18 with TRBJ2-2, with 10 bases aligning to TRBD1. V lost 6 bases, J lost 4 bases, and 5 bases stayed unmatched. The CDR3 is 15 residues long. Germline V lookup: CDR1 KGHSH, CDR2 LQKENI. The CDR3 reads CASSTGGISTGELFF. As DNA, the CDR3 is TGTGCCAGCTCGACAGGGGGCATAAGCACCGGGGAGCTGTTTTTT.

The J gene is TRBJ2-3, the V gene TRBV7-3; TRBD2 agrees at 7 bases. CDR1 is SGHTA and CDR2 is FQGTGA in the germline V gene. V dropped 5 bases and J dropped 4; count of bases not matched to a gene: 6. This CDR3 comprises 14 residues. Here the CDR3 reads CASSQRLASDTQYF. CDR3 bases: TGTGCCAGCAGCCAAAGACTAGCTTCAGATACGCAGTATTTT.

V usage is TRBV6-5 and J usage is TRBJ2-3; possible D gene TRBD1, 6 bases. The CDR3 contains 14 residues. Germline loops: CDR1 MNHEY, CDR2 SVGAGI. With 8 bases removed from V and 0 bases from J, the gap between germline ends came to 12 bases. The CDR3 loop is CASVDSSSTDTQYF. CDR3 in DNA: TGTGCCAGCGTGGACAGCTCTAGCACAGATACGCAGTATTTT.

The rearrangement uses TRBV4-2 and TRBJ2-7, with 11 bases that match TRBD2. CDR1 and CDR2 from the germline V gene are LGHNA and YNFKEQ. The CDR3 is 16 amino acids. V lost 0 bases and J lost 0; bases outside the gene matches: 1. DNA of the CDR3: TGTGCCAGCAGCCAAGATGGGACTAGCGGCTCCTACGAGCAGTACTTC. It codes for CASSQDGTSGSYEQYF.

This clonotype was found a few times. The V and J genes are TRBV29-1 and TRBJ2-1, with D possibly being TRBD2 (6 bases). Trimming pared 1 base from V and 6 bases from J, leaving 10 bases between. Germline V gene data show CDR1 as SQVTM and CDR2 as ANQGSEA. The CDR3 contains 13 residues. The CDR3 nucleotides read TGCAGCGTTGAAGGGGAGGTGGGCAATGAGCAGTTCTTC. Translating it yields CSVEGEVGNEQFF.

This clonotype showed up just a few times. The chain carries TRBV6-5 and TRBJ2-5, with 11 bases identical to TRBD2. Germline CDR1 is MNHEY and CDR2 is SVGAGI. CDR3 length equals 15 residues. Trimming cost V 5 bases and J 7 bases; bases outside gene matches: 9. For the CDR3, the DNA is TGTGCCAGCAGTAAGACTAGCGGGAACATTGGGACCCAGTACTTC. Translation: CASSKTSGNIGTQYF.

This clonotype has a count of ten or more. The V gene is TRBV10-3, the J gene TRBJ2-3, with a weak D call TRBD1 (5 bases). Germline assignment: CDR1 ENHRY and CDR2 SYGVKD. The CDR3 is made up of 15 amino acids. Trimming removed 7 bases at V and 2 bases at J, with 16 bases between. The CDR3 sequence: CAITPGPPYTDTQYF. The CDR3 nucleotides read TGTGCCATCACCCCAGGGCCTCCTTACACAGATACGCAGTATTTT.

This clonotype was found many times. CDR3 in DNA: TGTGCCAGCAGCGCACAAGCCGGGACCAACACCGGGGAGCTGTTTTTT. It yields the protein CASSAQAGTNTGELFF. The J gene is TRBJ2-2, the V gene TRBV9; D possibly uses TRBD1 or TRBD2 (5 bases each). Per germline, CDR1 SGDLS and CDR2 YYNGEE. CDR3 size: 16 residues. Trimming pared 3 bases from V and 2 bases from J, leaving 14 bases between. Full variable domain (outside the CDR3, taken from reference TRBV9 and TRBJ2-2): DSGVTQTPKHLITATGQRVTLRCSPRSGDLSVYWYQQSLDQGLQFLIQYYNGEERAKGNILERFSAQQFPDLHSELNLSSLELGDSALYFCASSAQAGTNTGELFFGEGSRLTVL.

This clonotype has only a few counts. The chain uses TRBV7-6 and TRBJ2-1; D remains unclear. Germline V CDR1 and CDR2: SGHVS, FNYEAQ. This CDR3 has 12 residues. Trimming stripped 3 bases from V and 6 bases from J, with 6 bases between. The CDR3 loop reads CASSLSTNEQFF. The CDR3, as DNA: TGTGCCAGCAGCTTGAGCACCAATGAGCAGTTCTTC.

This sequence joins TRBV11-2 and TRBJ2-7; D is possibly TRBD1 (5 bases). Germline loops: CDR1 SGHAT, CDR2 FQNNGV. This CDR3 has 15 amino acids. V dropped 3 bases and J dropped 0 bases, with 12 bases sitting between them. The CDR3 loop is CASSLTLQGSYEQYF. CDR3 sequence (DNA): TGTGCCAGCAGCTTGACCCTGCAGGGCTCCTACGAGCAGTACTTC. Full variable domain (missing parts from reference TRBV11-2 and TRBJ2-7): EAGVAQSPRYKIIEKRQSVAFWCNPISGHATLYWYQQILGQGPKLLIQFQNNGVVDDSQLPKDRFSAERLKGVDSTLKIQPAKLEDSAVYLCASSLTLQGSYEQYFGPGTRLTVT.

This clonotype was picked up many times. The chain is built from TRBV24-1 and TRBJ1-5; no reliable D call. The ends were cut back, 1 base at V and 7 bases at J, with 7 bases in the middle. Germline-derived CDR1 and CDR2 are KGHDR and SFDVKD. The CDR3 sequence is 13 residues long. CDR3 protein: CATSDFREQPQHF. CDR3 sequence (DNA): TGTGCCACCAGTGATTTTAGGGAACAGCCCCAGCATTTT.

V usage is TRBV10-3 and J usage is TRBJ2-3; the match to TRBD1 covers 10 bases. This CDR3 spans 16 amino acids. CDR1 and CDR2 (germline): ENHRY, SYGVKD. V lost 4 bases to trimming and J lost 6 bases; unmatched junction nucleotides: 10. The CDR3 DNA is TGTGCCATCAGTGCCATAGGACAGGGGGAAGGCGATACGCAGTATTTT. Its translation is CAISAIGQGEGDTQYF.

Many counts were recorded for this clonotype. The chain employs TRBV3-1 and TRBJ2-7, with unresolved D. The germline V gene has CDR1 LGHDT and CDR2 YNNKEL (reference sequence). The CDR3 has 11 amino acids. Trimming took 1 base from V and 6 from J, leaving 4 bases between them. CDR3 in amino acids: CASSQVTEQYF. In nucleotides, the CDR3 is TGTGCCAGCAGCCAAGTGACCGAGCAGTACTTC.

Written as DNA, the CDR3 is TGTGCCAGCAGTTGGCGGGGTAGCACAGATACGCAGTATTTT. It specifies CASSWRGSTDTQYF. J is TRBJ2-3 and V is TRBV6-5; the D gene is possibly TRBD2 (6 bases). Trimming removed 4 bases from V and 0 bases from J, with 8 bases in between. From germline, CDR1 is MNHEY and CDR2 SVGAGI. This CDR3 contains 14 residues.

This clonotype was seen many times. This chain links TRBV6-1 with TRBJ1-2; D gene unclear. The CDR3 has 15 residues. V dropped 6 bases and J dropped 0 bases, with 14 bases sitting between them. The germline CDR1 and CDR2 sequences are MNHNS and SASEGT. CDR3 residues: CASRRSLEANYGYTF. CDR3 DNA sequence: TGTGCCAGCAGGAGGTCTCTCGAGGCTAACTATGGCTACACCTTC.

This clonotype was seen ten or more times. J is TRBJ2-3 and V is TRBV7-9, with D tentatively TRBD2 (6 bases). Germline CDR1 reads SEHNR; CDR2 reads FQNEAQ (reference sequence). V lost 2 bases, J lost 3 bases, and 15 bases lay in between. The CDR3 covers 16 residues. The CDR3 coding sequence is TGTGCCAGCAGCTTATCGTTCGGGAGATTAACAGATACGCAGTATTTT. It encodes CASSLSFGRLTDTQYF.

This chain joins TRBV7-3 and TRBJ2-3; D not certain. Trimming took off 3 bases at V and 5 bases at J, with 9 bases between the two ends. The CDR3 is 13 amino acids. Germline loops: CDR1 SGHTA, CDR2 FQGTGA. CDR3 nucleotides: TGTGCCAGCAGCTTCGGGCCCGGAGATACGCAGTATTTT. Translating gives CASSFGPGDTQYF.

The chain links TRBV30 to TRBJ1-5, with 7 positions matching TRBD1. The CDR3 is 15 amino acids. Germline loops: CDR1 GTSNPN, CDR2 SVGIG (reference sequence). V gave up 3 bases and J gave up 3 bases; unmatched junction bases: 8. CDR3 nucleotides: TGTGCCTGGAGATTGTCGGGACAGCTCAATCAGCCCCAGCATTTT. It translates to CAWRLSGQLNQPQHF.